One and the same sample provided the 24 T cell receptor beta chains below, sequenced in a study of technical replicates of blood from a few donors. Libraries were prepared by immunoSEQ multiplex PCR; TCRdb keeps only in-frame clonotypes and omits some of them. This sample has approximately 59,000 clones, with approximately 86% found just once. The specimen was PBMCs. The receptors were gathered from a human donor in good health. Some clones in this sample may be carry-over from other donors' samples.

The chain has TRBV7-6 and TRBJ2-3, with a weak D call TRBD2 (5 bases). The CDR3 totals 15 residues. The germline V gene encodes CDR1 SGHVS and CDR2 FNYEAQ. V lost 5 bases and J 1 base, leaving 13 bases between the germline ends. The chain's CDR3 is CASSLGSGGTDTQYF. For the CDR3, the DNA is TGTGCCAGCAGCCTAGGCAGCGGAGGCACAGATACGCAGTATTTT.

The rearrangement joins TRBV7-2 to TRBJ1-3; D remains unclear. CDR3 size: 15 residues. Germline V gene lookup returns CDR1 SGHTA and CDR2 FQGNSA. V lost 1 base, J lost 0 bases, and 7 bases lay in between. The DNA of the CDR3 is TGTGCCAGCAGCTTAGGAGTTCGCTCTGGAAACACCATATATTTT. It encodes CASSLGVRSGNTIYF.

This chain uses TRBV11-2 with TRBJ2-2; 9 nucleotides align to TRBD2. CDR3 length: 15 amino acids. After removal of 3 bases from V and 5 bases from J, the junction contained 4 bases not matched to a gene. Germline V gene data show CDR1 as SGHAT and CDR2 as FQNNGV. The CDR3 here is CASSFFSGGTGELFF. For the CDR3, the DNA is TGTGCCAGCAGCTTTTTTAGCGGGGGTACCGGGGAGCTGTTTTTT.

This clone was picked up one time. The chain couples TRBV19 to TRBJ1-6; no reliable D call. Germline CDR1 and CDR2: LNHDA and SQIVND (reference sequence). The V end lost 3 bases, the J end lost 8 bases, and 5 bases lay between the germline ends. The CDR3 spans 12 residues. The CDR3 DNA follows: TGTGCCAGTAGTATCCGGGATTCACCCCTCCACTTT. This encodes CASSIRDSPLHF.

The CDR3 DNA sequence: TGTGCCAGCAGCCAACAAAGTATGAACACTGAAGCTTTCTTT. Translating it yields CASSQQSMNTEAFF. The chain combines TRBV25-1 with TRBJ1-1; D remains unclear. The CDR3 consists of 14 residues. The ends were cut back, 6 bases at V and 0 bases at J, with 11 bases in the middle. Germline-derived CDR1 and CDR2 are MGHDK and SYGVNS.

The chain couples TRBV7-9 to TRBJ1-1; 7 bases are shared with TRBD1. Germline CDR1 reads SEHNR; CDR2 reads FQNEAQ (reference sequence). This CDR3 contains 14 residues. The V and J ends lost 7 bases and 1 base, in that order; junction bases with no gene match: 6. CDR3 sequence reads: CASNVGTANTEAFF. The CDR3 nucleotides are TGTGCCAGCAACGTAGGGACAGCGAACACTGAAGCTTTCTTT.

V is TRBV19 and J is TRBJ1-6; perhaps TRBD1 as D (6 bases). Germline values: CDR1 LNHDA, CDR2 SQIVND (reference sequence). The CDR3 length is 18 residues. Trimming removed 2 bases from V and 5 bases from J, with 19 bases in between. CDR3 in amino acids: CASSINPTGRGHNSPLHF. The CDR3, as DNA: TGTGCCAGTAGTATAAACCCCACAGGGCGAGGTCATAATTCACCCCTCCACTTT. The variable domain in full, with the rest retrieved from reference TRBV19 and TRBJ1-6, is DGGITQSPKYLFRKEGQNVTLSCEQNLNHDAMYWYRQDPGQGLRLIYYSQIVNDFQKGDIAEGYSVSREKKESFPLTVTSAQKNPTAFYLCASSINPTGRGHNSPLHFGNGTRLTVT.

This chain links TRBV2 with TRBJ2-6, with 12 bases matching TRBD1. The CDR3 consists of 16 residues. Trimming removed 6 bases from V and 4 bases from J; junction bases left unmatched: 4. Germline V gene lookup returns CDR1 SNHLY and CDR2 FYNNEI. In DNA form, the CDR3 reads TGTGCCAGCAGAGGGACAGGGGGCGCCGGGGCCAACGTCCTGACTTTC. This codes for CASRGTGGAGANVLTF.

This chain joins TRBV9 and TRBJ2-1, with D maybe TRBD1 (5 bases). Per the germline V gene, CDR1 is SGDLS and CDR2 is YYNGEE. V was shortened by 0 bases and J by 5 bases, with 9 bases between the two germline ends. This CDR3 contains 14 residues. CDR3 sequence: CASSVATADNEQFF. CDR3 bases: TGTGCCAGCAGCGTAGCGACAGCCGACAATGAGCAGTTCTTC.

The chain carries TRBV30 and TRBJ2-1; D unclear. Germline CDR1 GTSNPN, CDR2 SVGIG (reference sequence). Trimming took off 3 bases at V and 2 bases at J, with 8 bases between the two ends. The CDR3 runs to 13 residues. CDR3 nucleotides: TGTGCCTGGAGGGGCTTGACCTACAATGAGCAGTTCTTC. The encoded protein is CAWRGLTYNEQFF.

This clone was recorded only once. The gene calls are TRBV5-4 and TRBJ1-6; the D is unclear. The CDR3 runs 15 residues. Deletions cut 0 bases from V and 5 bases from J, with 9 bases between. The germline V gene has CDR1 SGHNT and CDR2 YYREEE (reference sequence). Here the CDR3 DNA reads TGTGCCAGCAGCTTGGCTATGCTTGATAATTCACCCCTCCACTTT. Translation gives CASSLAMLDNSPLHF.

This sequence joins TRBV5-6 and TRBJ2-7; D is possibly TRBD2 (5 bases). This CDR3 region has 14 residues. V lost 2 bases and J 1 base, leaving 10 bases between the germline ends. Per germline, CDR1 SGHDT and CDR2 YYEEEE. Written as DNA, the CDR3 is TGTGCCAGCAGCTTACAAGGACTGTCCTACGAGCAGTACTTC. It encodes CASSLQGLSYEQYF. Using reference TRBV5-6 and TRBJ2-7 for the parts outside the CDR3, the full variable domain is DAGVTQSPTHLIKTRGQQVTLRCSPKSGHDTVSWYQQALGQGPQFIFQYYEEEERQRGNFPDRFSGHQFPNYSSELNVNALLLGDSALYLCASSLQGLSYEQYFGPGTRLTVT.

The rearrangement uses TRBV4-2 and TRBJ1-3; the D is unclear. Germline values: CDR1 LGHNA, CDR2 YNFKEQ. The V gene lost 1 base and the J gene lost 3 bases, with 7 bases spanning the gap. The CDR3 spans 14 residues. This CDR3 reads CASSQVAIGNTIYF. CDR3 bases: TGTGCCAGCAGCCAAGTTGCTATTGGAAACACCATATATTTT.

This chain uses TRBV9 with TRBJ2-5; weak D call: TRBD1 (5 bases). Germline CDR1 SGDLS, CDR2 YYNGEE. V was pared by 5 bases and J by 1 base, with 9 bases between. The CDR3 is 13 amino acids. CDR3 in amino acids: CASSRDSQETQYF. CDR3 DNA sequence: TGTGCCAGCAGTAGAGACAGCCAAGAGACCCAGTACTTC.

The chain couples TRBV9 to TRBJ2-5; 8 bases align to TRBD2. Germline CDR1 reads SGDLS; CDR2 reads YYNGEE. This CDR3 comprises 15 residues. Trimming cost V 0 bases and J 5 bases; bases outside gene matches: 6. CDR3 in amino acids: CASSVEGLEEETQYF. The CDR3 DNA is TGTGCCAGCAGCGTAGAGGGACTAGAGGAGGAGACCCAGTACTTC.

The J gene is TRBJ1-5, the V gene TRBV5-6; 7 bases are shared with TRBD1. The CDR3 covers 15 residues. The junction had 5 bases not matched to a gene; V was cut back by 1 base and J by 4 bases. Germline CDR1 is SGHDT and CDR2 is YYEEEE. The CDR3, as DNA: TGTGCCAGCAGCTTGAGGACAGGCTTGAATCAGCCCCAGCATTTT. Translation gives CASSLRTGLNQPQHF. The whole variable domain, remainder taken from reference TRBV5-6 and TRBJ1-5, is DAGVTQSPTHLIKTRGQQVTLRCSPKSGHDTVSWYQQALGQGPQFIFQYYEEEERQRGNFPDRFSGHQFPNYSSELNVNALLLGDSALYLCASSLRTGLNQPQHFGDGTRLSIL.

This clone appeared a single time. The chain has TRBV5-1 and TRBJ1-2, with no clear D. In germline, CDR1 is SGHRS, CDR2 YFSETQ. The CDR3 sequence is 14 residues long. Trimming removed 0 bases from V and 8 bases from J, with 14 bases in between. Here the CDR3 reads CASSLAAEDGGYTF. CDR3 in DNA: TGCGCCAGCAGCTTGGCCGCGGAGGACGGAGGCTACACCTTC. Based on the CDR3 plus reference TRBV5-1 and TRBJ1-2, the full variable domain is KAGVTQTPRYLIKTRGQQVTLSCSPISGHRSVSWYQQTPGQGLQFLFEYFSETQRNKGNFPGRFSGRQFSNSRSEMNVSTLELGDSALYLCASSLAAEDGGYTFGSGTRLTVV.

The chain carries TRBV2 and TRBJ1-3; 8 nucleotides align to TRBD1. Germline-derived CDR1 and CDR2 are SNHLY and FYNNEI. V trimming: 4 bases; J trimming: 7 bases; junction bases outside the gene matches: 3. This CDR3 spans 13 amino acids. DNA of the CDR3: TGTGCCAGCAGTGCGGACAGGGATAACACCATATATTTT. It yields the protein CASSADRDNTIYF.

V is TRBV6-6 and J is TRBJ2-1; D is possibly TRBD1 (6 bases). The germline V gene has CDR1 MNHNY and CDR2 SVGAGI (reference sequence). CDR3 length: 14 residues. Trimming removed 6 bases from V and 7 bases from J, with 16 bases in between. Here the CDR3 DNA reads TGTGCCAGCAGACAGGGCCTCAGGATTAATGAGCAGTTCTTC. Protein: CASRQGLRINEQFF.

In nucleotides, the CDR3 is TGTGCCAGCAGCATCTCCGTGGGGGACAGGCCCTATTCACCCCTCCACTTT. Translation: CASSISVGDRPYSPLHF. The V call is TRBV9, the J call TRBJ1-6; 8 bases are shared with TRBD1. CDR3 length equals 17 residues. Losses at the gene ends were 4 bases for V and 8 bases for J; bases not matched to a gene: 14. Germline V gene sequence: CDR1 SGDLS, CDR2 YYNGEE.

J is TRBJ1-5 and V is TRBV4-1, with 12 bases that match TRBD1. Germline CDR1 and CDR2: MGHRA and YSYEKL. The CDR3 loop spans 17 amino acids. V gave up 0 bases and J gave up 7 bases; unmatched junction bases: 7. CDR3 DNA: TGCGCCAGCAGCCAAGAAAGGGGACAGGGGGCATGGCAGCCCCAGCATTTT. Its translation is CASSQERGQGAWQPQHF.

The chain has TRBV29-1 and TRBJ2-3; a weak D match, TRBD2 (6 bases). CDR1 is SQVTM and CDR2 is ANQGSEA in the germline V gene. Trimming shortened V by 6 bases and J by 2 bases, and 9 bases separated the two germline ends. This CDR3 spans 12 amino acids. The CDR3 here is CSVRTNTDTQYF. CDR3 coding DNA: TGCAGCGTGAGGACTAACACAGATACGCAGTATTTT.

V gene TRBV7-9 combines with J gene TRBJ2-1; no firm D call. CDR1 and CDR2 from the germline V gene are SEHNR and FQNEAQ (reference sequence). The CDR3 sequence is 12 residues long. Trimming pared 3 bases from V and 3 bases from J, leaving 3 bases between. CDR3 bases: TGTGCCAGCAGCTTTATCTACAATGAGCAGTTCTTC. It encodes CASSFIYNEQFF. Variable domain in full (rest from reference TRBV7-9 and TRBJ2-1): DTGVSQNPRHKITKRGQNVTFRCDPISEHNRLYWYRQTLGQGPEFLTYFQNEAQLEKSRLLSDRFSAERPKGSFSTLEIQRTEQGDSAMYLCASSFIYNEQFFGPGTRLTVL.

The V gene is TRBV9, the J gene TRBJ1-5, with D possibly being TRBD1 (5 bases). Trimming removed 1 base at V and 4 bases at J, with 12 bases between. Germline values: CDR1 SGDLS, CDR2 YYNGEE. CDR3 length equals 15 residues. CDR3 residues: CASSVSPGGNQPQHF. In nucleotides, the CDR3 is TGTGCCAGCAGCGTATCCCCCGGGGGGAATCAGCCCCAGCATTTT.